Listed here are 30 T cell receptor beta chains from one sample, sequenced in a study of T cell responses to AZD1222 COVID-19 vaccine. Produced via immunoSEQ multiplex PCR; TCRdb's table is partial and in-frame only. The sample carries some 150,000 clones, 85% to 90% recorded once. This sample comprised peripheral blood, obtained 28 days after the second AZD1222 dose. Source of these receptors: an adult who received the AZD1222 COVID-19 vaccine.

CDR3 region: CASSLGQGAPETQYF. CDR3 DNA: TGTGCCAGCAGCTTGGGTCAGGGGGCCCCGGAGACCCAGTACTTC. V and J are TRBV7-9 and TRBJ2-5; 8 positions agree with TRBD1. The V and J ends lost 3 bases and 5 bases, in that order; junction bases with no gene match: 8. The CDR3 sequence is 15 residues long. CDR1 is SEHNR, CDR2 FQNEAQ, per germline (reference sequence).

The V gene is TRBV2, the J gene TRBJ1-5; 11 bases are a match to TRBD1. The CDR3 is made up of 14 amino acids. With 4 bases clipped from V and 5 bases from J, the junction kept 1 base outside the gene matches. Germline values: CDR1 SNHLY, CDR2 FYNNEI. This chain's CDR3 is CASSGDRGYQPQHF. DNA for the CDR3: TGTGCCAGCAGTGGGGACAGGGGGTATCAGCCCCAGCATTTT.

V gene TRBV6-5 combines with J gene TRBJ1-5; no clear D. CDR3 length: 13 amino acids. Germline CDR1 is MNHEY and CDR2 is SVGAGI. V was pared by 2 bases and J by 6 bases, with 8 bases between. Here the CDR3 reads CASSYGNLQPQHF. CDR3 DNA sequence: TGTGCCAGCAGTTACGGCAACCTTCAGCCCCAGCATTTT.

The CDR3 DNA sequence: TGTGCCAGCAGCCAAGACGAGGGGAACACTGAAGCTTTCTTT. It is translated as CASSQDEGNTEAFF. V and J are TRBV3-1 (or the pseudogene TRBV3-2) and TRBJ1-1; unclear D gene. CDR3 length: 14 residues. The germline V gene encodes CDR1 LGHDT and CDR2 YNNKEL (reference sequence). V was trimmed by 0 bases and J by 1 base, leaving 6 bases between them.

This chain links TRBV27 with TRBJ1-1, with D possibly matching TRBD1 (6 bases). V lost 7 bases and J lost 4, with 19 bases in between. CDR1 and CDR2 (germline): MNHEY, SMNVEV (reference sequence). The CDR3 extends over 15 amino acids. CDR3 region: CASTQTGARGTEAFF. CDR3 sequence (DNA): TGTGCCAGCACTCAAACGGGGGCGCGGGGCACTGAAGCTTTCTTT.

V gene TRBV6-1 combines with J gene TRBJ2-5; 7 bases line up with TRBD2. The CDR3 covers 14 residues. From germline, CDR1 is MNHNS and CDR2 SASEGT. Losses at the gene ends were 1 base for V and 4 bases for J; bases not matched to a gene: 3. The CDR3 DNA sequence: TGTGCCAGCAGTGAAGGGGGGGGAGGAGAGACCCAGTACTTC. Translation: CASSEGGGGETQYF.

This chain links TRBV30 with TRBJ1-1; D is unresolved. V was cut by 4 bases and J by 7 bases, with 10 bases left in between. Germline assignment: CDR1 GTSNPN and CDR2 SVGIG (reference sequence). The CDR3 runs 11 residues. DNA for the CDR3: TGTGCCTGGACTAGACGGAATGAAGCTTTCTTT. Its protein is CAWTRRNEAFF.

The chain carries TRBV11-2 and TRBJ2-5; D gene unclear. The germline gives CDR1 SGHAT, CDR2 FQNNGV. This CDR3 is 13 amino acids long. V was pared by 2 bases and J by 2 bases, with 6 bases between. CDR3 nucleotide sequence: TGTGCCAGCAGCTTACTGTCTCAAGAGACCCAGTACTTC. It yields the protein CASSLLSQETQYF.

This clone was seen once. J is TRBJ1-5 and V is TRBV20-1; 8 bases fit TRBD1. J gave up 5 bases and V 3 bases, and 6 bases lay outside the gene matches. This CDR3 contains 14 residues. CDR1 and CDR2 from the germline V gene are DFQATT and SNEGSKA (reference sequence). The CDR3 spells CSASKRQGHQPQHF. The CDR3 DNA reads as TGCAGTGCTAGTAAACGACAGGGGCATCAGCCCCAGCATTTT.

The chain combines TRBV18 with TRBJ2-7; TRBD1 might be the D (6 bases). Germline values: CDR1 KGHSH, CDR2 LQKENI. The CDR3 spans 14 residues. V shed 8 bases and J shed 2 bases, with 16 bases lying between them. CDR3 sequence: CASTPGHTTYEQYF. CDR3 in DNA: TGTGCCAGCACTCCGGGACACACAACCTACGAGCAGTACTTC.

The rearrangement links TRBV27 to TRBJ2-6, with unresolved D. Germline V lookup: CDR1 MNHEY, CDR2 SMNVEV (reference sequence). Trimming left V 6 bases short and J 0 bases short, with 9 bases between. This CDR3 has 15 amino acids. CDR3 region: CASRQPGSGANVLTF. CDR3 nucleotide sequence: TGTGCCAGCAGGCAACCAGGCTCTGGGGCCAACGTCCTGACTTTC.

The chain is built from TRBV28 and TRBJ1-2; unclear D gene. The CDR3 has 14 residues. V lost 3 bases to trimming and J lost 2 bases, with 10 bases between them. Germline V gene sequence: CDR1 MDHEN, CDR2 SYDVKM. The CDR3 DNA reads TGTGCCAGCAGTTTCGGCAATGGAAACTATGGCTACACCTTC. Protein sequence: CASSFGNGNYGYTF.

The CDR3 here is CASSLTSGNEDEQFF. The CDR3 DNA is TGTGCCAGCAGCCTGACTAGCGGGAACGAGGATGAGCAGTTCTTC. The V gene is TRBV4-2, the J gene TRBJ2-1; 11 bases align to TRBD2. With V trimmed by 4 bases and J by 8 bases, 7 bases remained unmatched. Germline V gives CDR1 LGHNA, CDR2 YNFKEQ. The CDR3 is 15 residues long.

The CDR3 DNA is TGTGCCAGCAGGGGAGACGTTGGCTCCTACGAGCAGTACTTC. Translation gives CASRGDVGSYEQYF. The J gene is TRBJ2-7, the V gene TRBV6-5; a weak D match, TRBD2 (5 bases). V lost 6 bases and J 0 bases, leaving 12 bases between the germline ends. The germline CDR1 and CDR2 sequences are MNHEY and SVGAGI. The CDR3 runs 14 residues.

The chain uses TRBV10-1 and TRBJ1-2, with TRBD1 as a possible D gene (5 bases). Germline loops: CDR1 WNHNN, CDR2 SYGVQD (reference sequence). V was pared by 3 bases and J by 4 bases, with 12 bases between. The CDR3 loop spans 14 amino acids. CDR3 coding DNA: TGCGCCAGCAGTGATACGGGACGCCCCTATGGCTACACCTTC. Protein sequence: CASSDTGRPYGYTF.

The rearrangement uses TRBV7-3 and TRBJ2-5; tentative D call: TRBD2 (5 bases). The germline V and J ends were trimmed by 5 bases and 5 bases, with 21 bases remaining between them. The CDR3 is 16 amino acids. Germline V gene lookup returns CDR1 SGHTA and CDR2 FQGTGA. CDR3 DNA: TGTGCCAGCAGCCGGGGTAGTGGCGCCGCCTTGGAGACCCAGTACTTC. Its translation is CASSRGSGAALETQYF.

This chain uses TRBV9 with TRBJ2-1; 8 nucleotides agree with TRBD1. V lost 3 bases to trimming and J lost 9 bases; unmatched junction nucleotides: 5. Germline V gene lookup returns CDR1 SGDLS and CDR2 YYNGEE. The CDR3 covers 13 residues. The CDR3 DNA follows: TGTGCCAGCAGCGCCGTTCAGGGGGCTGAGCAGTTCTTC. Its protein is CASSAVQGAEQFF.

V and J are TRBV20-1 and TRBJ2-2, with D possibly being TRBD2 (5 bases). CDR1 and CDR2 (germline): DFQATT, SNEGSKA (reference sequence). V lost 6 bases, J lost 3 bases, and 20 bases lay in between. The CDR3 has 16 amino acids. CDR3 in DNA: TGCAGTGCGAGTGGAGGTCGGGCGGAAGACACCGGGGAGCTGTTTTTT. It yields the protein CSASGGRAEDTGELFF.

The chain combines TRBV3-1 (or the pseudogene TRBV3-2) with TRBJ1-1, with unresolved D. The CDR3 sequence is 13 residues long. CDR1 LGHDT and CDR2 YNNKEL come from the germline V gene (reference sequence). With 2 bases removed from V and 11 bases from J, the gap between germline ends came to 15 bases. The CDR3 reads CASSQRTQEWAFF. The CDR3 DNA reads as TGTGCCAGCAGCCAAAGGACCCAGGAATGGGCTTTCTTT.

The chain's CDR3 is CASSSSGTGGYEQYF. The CDR3 DNA reads as TGTGCCAGCAGTTCCTCCGGGACAGGGGGCTACGAGCAGTACTTC. The V and J genes are TRBV2 and TRBJ2-7; 11 nucleotides line up with TRBD1. Germline CDR1 SNHLY, CDR2 FYNNEI. This CDR3 region has 15 residues. V was pared by 5 bases and J by 3 bases, with 6 bases of the junction left unmatched.

CDR3 amino acids: CASSYQGSLLREQYF. The CDR3 DNA is TGTGCCAGCAGTTATCAGGGCAGCCTATTACGAGAGCAGTACTTC. The genes are TRBV6-2 or TRBV6-3 and TRBJ2-7; D possibly corresponds to TRBD1 (5 bases). Germline V gene data show CDR1 as MNHEY and CDR2 as SVGEGT. The CDR3 has 15 residues. With 3 bases removed from V and 7 bases from J, the gap between germline ends came to 19 bases.

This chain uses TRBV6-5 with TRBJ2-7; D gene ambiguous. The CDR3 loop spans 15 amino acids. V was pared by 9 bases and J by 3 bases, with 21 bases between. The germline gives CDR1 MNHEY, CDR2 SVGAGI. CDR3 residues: CASTTLGKSIYEQYF. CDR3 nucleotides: TGTGCCAGTACCACCCTGGGGAAGAGTATCTACGAGCAGTACTTC.

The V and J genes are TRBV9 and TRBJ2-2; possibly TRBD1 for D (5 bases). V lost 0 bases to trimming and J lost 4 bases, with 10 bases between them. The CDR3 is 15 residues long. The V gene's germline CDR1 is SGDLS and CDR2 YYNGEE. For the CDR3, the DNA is TGTGCCAGCAGCGTAGGTGGGGCGAGCACCGGGGAGCTGTTTTTT. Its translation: CASSVGGASTGELFF.

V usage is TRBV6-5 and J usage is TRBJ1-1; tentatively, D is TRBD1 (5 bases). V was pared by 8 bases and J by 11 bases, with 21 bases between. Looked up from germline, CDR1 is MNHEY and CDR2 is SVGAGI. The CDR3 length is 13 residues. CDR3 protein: CASWRGGGLVAFF. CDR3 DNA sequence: TGTGCCAGCTGGCGCGGGGGAGGACTGGTCGCTTTCTTT.

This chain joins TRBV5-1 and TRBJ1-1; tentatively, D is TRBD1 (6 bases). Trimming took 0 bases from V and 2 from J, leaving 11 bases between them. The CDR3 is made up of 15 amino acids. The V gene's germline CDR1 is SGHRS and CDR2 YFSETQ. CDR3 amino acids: CASSLALGANTEAFF. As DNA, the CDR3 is TGCGCCAGCAGCTTGGCTCTGGGGGCTAACACTGAAGCTTTCTTT.

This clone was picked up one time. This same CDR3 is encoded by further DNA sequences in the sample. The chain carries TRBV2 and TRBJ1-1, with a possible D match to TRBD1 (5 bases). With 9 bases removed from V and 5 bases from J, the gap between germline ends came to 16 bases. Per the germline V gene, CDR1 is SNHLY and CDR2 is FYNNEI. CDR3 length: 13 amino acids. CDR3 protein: CASSLAGGTEAFF. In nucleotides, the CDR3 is TGTGCCAGTTCACTGGCCGGGGGGACTGAAGCTTTCTTT. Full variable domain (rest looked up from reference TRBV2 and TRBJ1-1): EPEVTQTPSHQVTQMGQEVILRCVPISNHLYFYWYRQILGQKVEFLVSFYNNEISEKSEIFDDQFSVERPDGSNFTLKIRSTKLEDSAMYFCASSLAGGTEAFFGQGTRLTVV.

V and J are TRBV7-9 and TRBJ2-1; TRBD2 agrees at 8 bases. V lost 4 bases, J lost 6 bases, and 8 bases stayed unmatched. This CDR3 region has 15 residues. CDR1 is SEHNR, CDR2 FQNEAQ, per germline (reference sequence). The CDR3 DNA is TGTGCCAGCAGCTCAGCCCGGGGGGGCCGCAATGAGCAGTTCTTC. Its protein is CASSSARGGRNEQFF. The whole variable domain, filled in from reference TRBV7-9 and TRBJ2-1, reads DTGVSQNPRHKITKRGQNVTFRCDPISEHNRLYWYRQTLGQGPEFLTYFQNEAQLEKSRLLSDRFSAERPKGSFSTLEIQRTEQGDSAMYLCASSSARGGRNEQFFGPGTRLTVL.

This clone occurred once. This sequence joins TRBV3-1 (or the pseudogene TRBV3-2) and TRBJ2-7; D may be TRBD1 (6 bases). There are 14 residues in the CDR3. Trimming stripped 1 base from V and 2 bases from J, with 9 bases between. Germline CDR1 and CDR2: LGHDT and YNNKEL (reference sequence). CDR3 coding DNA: TGTGCCAGCAGCCAAGGTACAGGGCCCTACGAGCAGTACTTC. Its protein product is CASSQGTGPYEQYF.

For the CDR3, the DNA is TGCAGCGCGGGACAGCGCGGGGAGCTGTTTTTT. Its protein product is CSAGQRGELFF. The chain employs TRBV29-1 and TRBJ2-2; TRBD1 matches at 7 bases. V was pared by 7 bases and J by 7 bases, with 3 bases of the junction left unmatched. The CDR3 consists of 11 residues. Germline values: CDR1 SQVTM, CDR2 ANQGSEA.

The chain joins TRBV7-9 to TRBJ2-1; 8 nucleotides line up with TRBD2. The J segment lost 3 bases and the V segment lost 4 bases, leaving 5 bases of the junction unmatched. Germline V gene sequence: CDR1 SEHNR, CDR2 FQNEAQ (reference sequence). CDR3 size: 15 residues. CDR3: CASSSLREGYNEQFF. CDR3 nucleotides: TGTGCCAGCAGCTCCTTACGGGAGGGCTACAATGAGCAGTTCTTC.